This TCR beta chain came from a study of blood T cell repertoires in COVID-19. Turning to the study itself: In each case, the material was cDNA or gDNA derived from T cells, B-cell-depleted T cells, or PBMCs.

Method: immunoSEQ multiplex PCR; TCRdb's copy keeps in-frame clones and lacks some. The sample lists fewer than 350,000 clones, about 88% seen once, with 9.5% in the top ten. The study counted Cohort 3 donors as recovered given two negative PCRs, clearance, or symptom resolution. The material sequenced was PBMCs or T cells enriched from blood (not recorded which). The clonotype was recovered from a woman aged 40 to 50 who had recovered from COVID-19.

The CDR3 sequence is CASSERQGGQETQYF. CDR3 sequence (DNA): TGTGCCAGCAGTGAAAGACAGGGGGGCCAAGAGACCCAGTACTTC. The V and J genes are TRBV2 and TRBJ2-5; 9 bases align to TRBD1. Germline V lookup: CDR1 SNHLY, CDR2 FYNNEI. This CDR3 contains 15 residues. The trim removed 2 bases at V and 1 base at J, leaving 2 bases unmatched. The full variable domain, with the rest looked up from reference TRBV2 and TRBJ2-5, is EPEVTQTPSHQVTQMGQEVILRCVPISNHLYFYWYRQILGQKVEFLVSFYNNEISEKSEIFDDQFSVERPDGSNFTLKIRSTKLEDSAMYFCASSERQGGQETQYFGPGTRLLVL.